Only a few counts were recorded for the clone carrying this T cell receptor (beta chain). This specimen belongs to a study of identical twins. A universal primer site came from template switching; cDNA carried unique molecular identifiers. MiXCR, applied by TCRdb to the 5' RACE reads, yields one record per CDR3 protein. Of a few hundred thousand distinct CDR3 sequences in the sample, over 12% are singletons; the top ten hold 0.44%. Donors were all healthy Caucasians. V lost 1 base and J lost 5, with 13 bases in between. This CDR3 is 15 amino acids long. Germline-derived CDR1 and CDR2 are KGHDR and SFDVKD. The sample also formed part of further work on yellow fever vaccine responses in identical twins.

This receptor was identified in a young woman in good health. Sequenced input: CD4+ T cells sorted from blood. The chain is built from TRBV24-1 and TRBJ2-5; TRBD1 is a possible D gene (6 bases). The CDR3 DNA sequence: TGTGCCACCAGTGATTTTGGGCAGGGGCGGGAGACCCAGTACTTC. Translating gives CATSDFGQGRETQYF.